This TCR beta chain was identified during a study of cytomegalovirus exposure and HLA in healthy donors. Looking at the study overall: The approximately 120 validation repertoires, a later analysis reported, used the same platform as the approximately 670 first-cohort repertoires. Study-wide results and limits: Subsequent analysis showed first-cohort TCR clusters tending to co-occur in some 120 validation repertoires.

This clone appeared a single time. Antigen specificity is unknown. The CDR3 is made up of 15 amino acids. Germline trimming cut 6 bases from V and 4 bases from J; bases unmatched to any gene: 9. CDR1 is MNHEY and CDR2 is SVGAGI in the germline V gene. The table came from immunoSEQ multiplex PCR; TCRdb's copy has only in-frame clones and leaves some out. The data show fewer than 200,000 clones, about 80% seen once. The J gene is TRBJ2-3, the V gene TRBV6-5, with 8 bases aligning to TRBD2. Specimen: PBMCs. The clonotype was recovered from a woman younger than 35 in good health and CMV-seropositive. CDR3 loop: CASSSGTRVPDTQYF. CDR3 nucleotides: TGTGCCAGCAGCTCCGGGACTAGGGTGCCAGATACGCAGTATTTT.